This T cell receptor (beta chain) originates from a study of T cell clonotyping in hematopoietic cell transplantation (dated by TCRdb to the early 2020s). The study in broad terms: The study collected around 130 blood samples from 30 to 40 consecutive transplant recipients and their related donors. Recruitment of patients ran from late 2015 to early 2017, and follow-up continued until late 2020 or until death.

The immunoSEQ assay, a bias-controlled multiplex PCR with V- and J-specific primers, was used to amplify TCR beta CDR3 regions from genomic DNA. A proprietary barcode and Illumina adapter sequences were added to the CDR3 amplicons in a second PCR step. An Illumina MiSeq instrument was used for sequencing of the CDR3 libraries. Regarding the original processing steps: Export and quality control were performed with immunoSEQ Analyzer 3.0, and downstream analyses were performed with R Bioconductor and Immunarch. Only productive rearrangements in the normalized downsampled data set were used to calculate repertoire metrics. In the normalized cohort, clonotypes with more than 5 templates were defined as pathologically expanded. Repertoire diversity was measured with the Inverse Simpson Index. To capture all clonotypes, the CMV-specificity analyses were run on the non-normalized data set. The clones in this table, taken by TCRdb from immuneACCESS, are in-frame only. Not every clone is retained; where verified, under half of the shortfall comes from an unresolved V gene, and the cause of the rest is unknown. That table gives V, J and clone size, and the DNA gave D and trimming. The sample table lists 17,000 or so clones, 85% to 90% of them with a count of one. Together, the top ten hold approximately 3% of the sample.

Related transplant donors provided blood samples for TCR beta sequencing. Nuclei Lysis Solution was used to extract genomic DNA from fresh or cryopreserved unfractionated peripheral blood mononuclear cells. CDR1 LNHDA and CDR2 SQIVND are derived from the germline V gene (reference sequence). Measured from the cysteine to the phenylalanine, the CDR3 is 14 residues long. Here the CDR3 DNA is all that survives: 42 bases in frame from base 1. Trimming removed 9 bases from V and 3 bases from J; the gene matches leave 11 bases unexplained. On the study overall, not on this receptor specifically: Donor and pretransplant recipient Inverse Simpson Index values predicted broader posttransplant TCR repertoire diversity. After transplant, TCR diversity in recipients dropped, and pathologically expanded clonotypes climbed progressively between day 30 and day 180. Just a small fraction of recipient repertoires overlapped with donor repertoires, and more than 95% appeared de novo at the given depth. The sample size was limited and the cells went unsorted, which meant the CD4 and CD8 repertoire contributions could not be told apart.

A note on this clone: This receptor's antigen is unknown. Qualities for individual bases were not recorded, and no much larger clone is one base off.

Recombination linked TRBV19 to TRBJ2-7; 7 nucleotides in the junction match TRBD2. The TCR sequence derives from a man in his fifties in good health. Some clones in this sample may be carry-over from other donors' samples. What was sequenced was peripheral blood mononuclear cells. The DNA sequence follows: TGTGCCAGCTCTACCAGCGGGGCTCTCTACGAGCAGTACTTC. The resulting protein is CASSTSGALYEQYF.